One and the same sample provided the 25 T cell receptor beta chains below, sequenced in a study of T-cell memory formation after mild COVID-19. In TCRdb, the 5' RACE reads were re-called with MiXCR into one record per CDR3 protein. The data hold roughly 250,000 distinct CDR3 sequences, with 16% observed a single time. Sequencing was done on a sample of PBMCs or a T cell subset sorted from them (not recorded which). These receptors were taken from a man aged 18 to 30 who had mild COVID-19 (a few samples of this study predate the infection). Cell type and time point are not known.

This clonotype has just a few counts. This chain joins TRBV7-2 and TRBJ2-1, with D possibly matching TRBD1 (6 bases). In germline, CDR1 is SGHTA, CDR2 FQGNSA. The CDR3 runs 15 residues. The ends were cut back, 1 base at V and 2 bases at J, with 9 bases in the middle. CDR3 DNA sequence: TGTGCCAGCAGCTTAGACAGGGACACCTACAATGAGCAGTTCTTC. It yields the protein CASSLDRDTYNEQFF.

This chain links TRBV25-1 with TRBJ2-7; 9 bases align to TRBD1. Germline assignment: CDR1 MGHDK and CDR2 SYGVNS. This CDR3 spans 12 amino acids. V gave up 7 bases and J gave up 6 bases; unmatched junction bases: 4. The CDR3 here is CASTGQGGEQYF. CDR3 coding DNA: TGTGCCAGCACGGGACAGGGAGGCGAGCAGTACTTC.

This clonotype was seen more than once but under ten times. The chain has TRBV5-1 and TRBJ2-5; 8 positions agree with TRBD2. Germline V gene lookup returns CDR1 SGHRS and CDR2 YFSETQ. Germline trimming cut 0 bases from V and 5 bases from J; bases unmatched to any gene: 6. The CDR3 covers 15 residues. The CDR3 bases are TGCGCCAGCAGCTTGGAGGCCCGGGGGGGGGAGACCCAGTACTTC. Translated, it gives CASSLEARGGETQYF.

CDR3 coding DNA: TGTGCCAGCAGTTTACTAACCTATGGCTACACCTTC. Its protein is CASSLLTYGYTF. The V gene is TRBV28, the J gene TRBJ1-2; no clear D gene. V was pared by 2 bases and J by 4 bases, with 5 bases between. CDR3 size: 12 residues. In germline, CDR1 is MDHEN, CDR2 SYDVKM.

This clonotype appeared a few times. The chain has TRBV6-6 and TRBJ2-5, with TRBD1 identical over 9 bases. CDR3 length: 15 residues. The germline CDR1 and CDR2 sequences are MNHNY and SVGAGI (reference sequence). Losses at the gene ends were 5 bases for V and 4 bases for J; bases not matched to a gene: 8. CDR3 DNA sequence: TGTGCCAGCAGTACCACTGACAGGGGGGGAGAGACCCAGTACTTC. Translating gives CASSTTDRGGETQYF.

The genes are TRBV6-6 and TRBJ2-3; the match to TRBD2 covers 8 bases. J lost 4 bases, V lost 2 bases, and 11 bases had no gene match. Germline V gene lookup returns CDR1 MNHNY and CDR2 SVGAGI (reference sequence). This CDR3 spans 17 amino acids. The chain's CDR3 is CASSYGLGGAEADTQYF. The CDR3 nucleotides are TGTGCCAGCAGTTACGGACTCGGGGGGGCTGAGGCAGATACGCAGTATTTT.

The CDR3 DNA follows: TGTGCCAGCAGCCAAGAGGGATCCCCAGGGAACTCGAACACCGGGGAGCTGTTTTTT. Its protein is CASSQEGSPGNSNTGELFF. This chain uses TRBV14 with TRBJ2-2, with D possibly being TRBD1 (5 bases). Germline CDR1 is SGHDN and CDR2 is FVKESK. The V end was cut by 0 bases, the J end by 0 bases, with 17 bases between. The CDR3 is 19 residues long.

The chain is built from TRBV7-2 and TRBJ2-4; 13 positions match TRBD2. Germline assignment: CDR1 SGHTA and CDR2 FQGNSA. V was pared by 0 bases and J by 0 bases, with 5 bases of the junction left unmatched. The CDR3 extends over 19 amino acids. CDR3 sequence (DNA): TGTGCCAGCAGCTTAGCGCCGGGACTAGCGGGGCTAGCCAAAAACATTCAGTACTTC. This gives the protein CASSLAPGLAGLAKNIQYF.

This clonotype was detected a few times. The J gene is TRBJ2-3, the V gene TRBV7-9; D is unclear. This CDR3 has 17 amino acids. V gave up 4 bases and J gave up 2 bases, with 19 bases separating them. Germline assignment: CDR1 SEHNR and CDR2 FQNEAQ (reference sequence). The CDR3 here is CASSSPGVGPHTDTQYF. The CDR3 DNA reads TGTGCCAGCAGCTCACCCGGCGTTGGCCCCCACACAGATACGCAGTATTTT.

This chain links TRBV2 with TRBJ1-5, with D possibly matching TRBD1 (5 bases). The V gene's germline CDR1 is SNHLY and CDR2 FYNNEI. The CDR3 covers 14 residues. V dropped 4 bases and J dropped 3 bases, with 10 bases sitting between them. The CDR3 DNA follows: TGTGCCAGCAGTGTAGAGACAGTCAATCAGCCCCAGCATTTT. It codes for CASSVETVNQPQHF.

The rearrangement joins TRBV29-1 to TRBJ2-1; D is uncertain. The V end lost 0 bases, the J end lost 6 bases, and 9 bases lay between the germline ends. The CDR3 covers 13 residues. The germline V gene has CDR1 SQVTM and CDR2 ANQGSEA. In DNA, the CDR3 is TGCAGCGTTGAAGAGTTGGTAGGCAATGAGCAGTTCTTC. Its protein product is CSVEELVGNEQFF.

This clonotype appeared a few times. The rearrangement joins TRBV4-1 to TRBJ1-1, with D possibly matching TRBD1 (5 bases). CDR1 is MGHRA, CDR2 YSYEKL, per germline. Trimming shortened V by 5 bases and J by 4 bases, and 29 bases separated the two germline ends. The CDR3 has 19 amino acids. CDR3 protein: CASSKWSIGRDRVGTEAFF. DNA for the CDR3: TGCGCCAGCAGCAAATGGTCCATTGGCAGGGATCGAGTGGGCACTGAAGCTTTCTTT.

This chain joins TRBV7-2 and TRBJ2-7; 9 positions match TRBD1. Germline CDR1 reads SGHTA; CDR2 reads FQGNSA. V lost 5 bases and J lost 2; bases outside the gene matches: 10. CDR3 length: 16 residues. The DNA of the CDR3 is TGTGCCAGCAGCCAATCCGCCGGGACAGGGACCTACGAGCAGTACTTC. It translates to CASSQSAGTGTYEQYF.

This clonotype was observed a handful of times. The J gene is TRBJ1-1, the V gene TRBV27, with D maybe TRBD1 (5 bases). V was cut by 2 bases and J by 0 bases, with 10 bases left in between. Germline CDR1 reads MNHEY; CDR2 reads SMNVEV (reference sequence). CDR3 length: 15 amino acids. CDR3 sequence (DNA): TGTGCCAGCAGTTTAGAGCCAGGGATGAACACTGAAGCTTTCTTT. Its protein product is CASSLEPGMNTEAFF.

This clonotype has a handful of counts. V is TRBV6-5 and J is TRBJ1-6, with D maybe TRBD1 (5 bases). Per germline, CDR1 MNHEY and CDR2 SVGAGI. The CDR3 extends over 15 amino acids. V lost 2 bases and J lost 9, with 14 bases in between. The DNA of the CDR3 is TGTGCCAGCAGTTACCAACCCCGGGACCTTTCACCCCTCCACTTT. Translated: CASSYQPRDLSPLHF.

This clonotype showed up just a few times. This chain joins TRBV27 and TRBJ2-2; the match to TRBD2 covers 7 bases. This CDR3 region has 14 residues. The V segment lost 4 bases and the J segment 5 bases; nucleotides outside the gene matches: 4. Germline CDR1 reads MNHEY; CDR2 reads SMNVEV (reference sequence). The CDR3, as DNA: TGTGCCAGCAGTTGGGGGGGATGGACCGGGGAGCTGTTTTTT. Protein: CASSWGGWTGELFF.

This clonotype showed up just a few times. This sequence joins TRBV7-2 and TRBJ2-3; TRBD2 agrees at 11 bases. The ends lost 5 bases at V and 3 bases at J; junction bases unmatched: 13. Germline lookup yields CDR1 SGHTA and CDR2 FQGNSA. The CDR3 is made up of 18 amino acids. CDR3 sequence (DNA): TGTGCCAGCAGCCTAACTAGCGGGGGCTTCGACATTACAGATACGCAGTATTTT. Amino acids: CASSLTSGGFDITDTQYF.

This clonotype has just a few counts. The chain uses TRBV6-1 and TRBJ2-5, with D tentatively TRBD1 (6 bases). Germline CDR1 reads MNHNS; CDR2 reads SASEGT. The CDR3 runs 15 residues. V lost 2 bases, J lost 4 bases, and 14 bases lay in between. This CDR3 is CASSEMRVGGETQYF. CDR3 DNA: TGTGCCAGCAGTGAAATGAGGGTAGGGGGAGAGACCCAGTACTTC.

V is TRBV20-1 and J is TRBJ1-3, with D possibly matching TRBD1 (6 bases). Germline V gives CDR1 DFQATT, CDR2 SNEGSKA (reference sequence). CDR3 length: 16 residues. V shed 1 base and J shed 0 bases, with 13 bases lying between them. The CDR3 bases are TGCAGTGCTAGAGTTGGGGGCAAATTCTCTGGAAACACCATATATTTT. Translation gives CSARVGGKFSGNTIYF.

J is TRBJ2-1 and V is TRBV20-1, with a possible D match to TRBD1 (6 bases). The germline CDR1 and CDR2 sequences are DFQATT and SNEGSKA (reference sequence). The CDR3 loop spans 10 amino acids. Trimming stripped 6 bases from V and 8 bases from J, with 8 bases between. Written as DNA, the CDR3 is TGCAGTGCCCAGGGGTATGAGCAGTTCTTC. It yields the protein CSAQGYEQFF.

In this sample, this clonotype turned up a few times. V usage is TRBV12-3 or TRBV12-4 and J usage is TRBJ1-5; TRBD1 might be the D (6 bases). CDR3 length: 15 amino acids. V was pared by 3 bases and J by 11 bases, with 20 bases between. The CDR3 reads CASSFYAGVSLAQHF. The DNA for the CDR3 is TGTGCCAGCAGTTTTTATGCAGGGGTATCTTTAGCCCAGCATTTT.

This clonotype was observed a few times. J is TRBJ2-1 and V is TRBV5-1, with D possibly being TRBD1 or TRBD2 (5 bases each). This CDR3 is 14 amino acids long. Trimming took off 4 bases at V and 9 bases at J, with 17 bases between the two ends. The germline CDR1 and CDR2 sequences are SGHRS and YFSETQ. The CDR3 sequence is CASSPGGLGTEQFF. CDR3 nucleotide sequence: TGCGCCAGCAGCCCCGGAGGCCTGGGGACTGAGCAGTTCTTC.

This clonotype was seen a handful of times. V gene TRBV7-9 combines with J gene TRBJ2-1; D is perhaps TRBD1 (6 bases). This CDR3 contains 19 residues. From germline, CDR1 is SEHNR and CDR2 FQNEAQ (reference sequence). The V end lost 5 bases, the J end lost 4 bases, and 27 bases lay between the germline ends. The CDR3 spells CASSLLNTDSEGTYNEQFF. The CDR3 DNA sequence: TGTGCCAGCAGCCTGTTGAACACGGATTCAGAGGGGACATACAATGAGCAGTTCTTC.

A few counts support this clonotype. The chain is built from TRBV7-9 and TRBJ2-1; 7 bases map to TRBD2. CDR1 and CDR2 from the germline V gene are SEHNR and FQNEAQ (reference sequence). The ends lost 5 bases at V and 4 bases at J; junction bases unmatched: 11. The CDR3 runs 16 residues. The CDR3 here is CASSPRAGLNYNEQFF. The CDR3 DNA sequence: TGTGCCAGCAGCCCCCGAGCGGGACTAAATTACAATGAGCAGTTCTTC.

This clonotype showed up just a few times. The genes are TRBV7-3 and TRBJ2-3; 7 bases are shared with TRBD1. Trimming at V came to 3 bases and at J to 4 bases, leaving 10 bases not matched to a gene. Per the germline V gene, CDR1 is SGHTA and CDR2 is FQGTGA. This CDR3 contains 16 residues. The CDR3 loop is CASSLMGTAASDTQYF. The DNA for the CDR3 is TGTGCCAGCAGCTTGATGGGGACAGCTGCTTCAGATACGCAGTATTTT.